Shown below are 28 T cell receptor beta chains from a single sample sequenced in a study of breast tumors, draining lymph nodes, adjacent tissues. TCRdb re-called the multiplex PCR reads through MiXCR, storing one row per CDR3 protein. The sample has fewer than 300,000 distinct CDR3 sequences, approximately 30% seen once. The lymph nodes were axillary draining lymph nodes from breast cancer patients. Specimen: axillary lymph node tissue. Receptors were obtained from a female donor with breast cancer. Some clones in this sample may be carry-over from other donors' samples.

V and J are TRBV24-1 and TRBJ2-1; 9 nucleotides line up with TRBD1. The length of the CDR3 is 14 residues. V shed 4 bases, J shed 11 bases, and the junction held 8 bases outside the gene matches. In germline, CDR1 is KGHDR, CDR2 SFDVKD. This CDR3 is CATSEGDRVEKQFF. The CDR3, as DNA: TGTGCCACCAGTGAGGGGGACAGGGTGGAAAAGCAGTTCTTC.

As for this clonotype: One end of the junction varies from germline; a read error may be responsible. V and J are TRBV5-1 and TRBJ2-2, with no clear D. This CDR3 comprises 14 residues. CDR1 and CDR2 from the germline V gene are SGHRS and YFSETQ. This CDR3 is CVSSRGQSPGELFF. DNA of the CDR3: TGCGTCAGCAGTCGTGGCCAAAGCCCGGGGGAGCTGTTTTTT. Full variable domain (remainder filled in from reference TRBV5-1 and TRBJ2-2): KAGVTQTPRYLIKTRGQQVTLSCSPISGHRSVSWYQQTPGQGLQFLFEYFSETQRNKGNFPGRFSGRQFSNSRSEMNVSTLELGDSALYLCVSSRGQSPGELFFGEGSRLTVL.

The chain employs TRBV9 and TRBJ1-2; no firm D call. The CDR3 loop spans 14 amino acids. The ends were cut back, 0 bases at V and 5 bases at J, with 11 bases in the middle. Per germline, CDR1 SGDLS and CDR2 YYNGEE. The CDR3: CASSVGYRGYGYTF. As DNA, the CDR3 is TGTGCCAGCAGCGTAGGGTATAGAGGGTATGGCTACACCTTC.

This clonotype has just a few counts. A much larger clone is a single base away; this may be a read error. The rearrangement uses TRBV20-1 and TRBJ2-7; perhaps TRBD2 as D (7 bases). Germline CDR1 and CDR2: DFQATT and SNEGSKA (reference sequence). The CDR3 length is 16 residues. V was trimmed by 0 bases and J by 4 bases, leaving 19 bases between them. The CDR3 loop reads CSARDAGASAKYEQYF. In DNA form, the CDR3 reads TGCAGTGCTAGAGATGCGGGGGCTAGCGCGAAGTACGAGCAGTACTTC.

There are many counts of this clonotype. This chain connects TRBV6-1 to TRBJ1-5, with TRBD1 as a possible D gene (6 bases). Trimming stripped 5 bases from V and 0 bases from J, with 11 bases between. Germline V gene data show CDR1 as MNHNS and CDR2 as SASEGT. The CDR3 totals 15 residues. The CDR3 spells CASSTRGVSNQPQHF. The CDR3 bases are TGTGCCAGCAGTACCAGGGGTGTTAGCAATCAGCCCCAGCATTTT.

This clonotype has a count of ten or more. V is TRBV2 and J is TRBJ1-5; no firm D call. Trimming removed 2 bases at V and 6 bases at J, with 11 bases between. Germline V gene sequence: CDR1 SNHLY, CDR2 FYNNEI. CDR3 length: 14 amino acids. The CDR3 DNA is TGTGCCAGCAGTGAAAGACGGATTCGTCAGCCCCAGCATTTT. Translated: CASSERRIRQPQHF.

Notes on this clonotype: A read error may account for a junction end that differs from germline. The chain joins TRBV7-9 to TRBJ2-7; D perhaps matches TRBD2 (6 bases). From germline, CDR1 is SEHNR and CDR2 FQNEAQ (reference sequence). The CDR3 has 14 residues. The CDR3 sequence is CASSLMGRISEQYF. In DNA, the CDR3 is TGCGCCAGCAGCCTGATGGGGAGGATAAGCGAGCAGTACTTC.

This clonotype was counted ten times or more. This rearrangement joins TRBV2 to TRBJ2-1; 12 nucleotides match TRBD2. With 4 bases clipped from V and 1 base from J, the junction kept 2 bases outside the gene matches. CDR3 length: 16 residues. Germline lookup yields CDR1 SNHLY and CDR2 FYNNEI. CDR3 amino acids: CASSGLAGESYNEQFF. The CDR3 nucleotides are TGTGCCAGCAGTGGACTAGCGGGAGAATCCTACAATGAGCAGTTCTTC. Full variable domain (missing parts from reference TRBV2 and TRBJ2-1): EPEVTQTPSHQVTQMGQEVILRCVPISNHLYFYWYRQILGQKVEFLVSFYNNEISEKSEIFDDQFSVERPDGSNFTLKIRSTKLEDSAMYFCASSGLAGESYNEQFFGPGTRLTVL.

The V gene is TRBV20-1, the J gene TRBJ2-5; TRBD2 agrees at 7 bases. This CDR3 has 14 residues. Germline V gives CDR1 DFQATT, CDR2 SNEGSKA (reference sequence). The chain's CDR3 is CSSRMSGKQETQYF. The DNA for the CDR3 is TGCAGCTCACGGATGAGCGGGAAGCAAGAGACCCAGTACTTC.

This clonotype occurred many times. V gene TRBV9 combines with J gene TRBJ2-7; D unclear. Germline assignment: CDR1 SGDLS and CDR2 YYNGEE. V lost 0 bases, J lost 6 bases, and 13 bases lay in between. This CDR3 has 14 residues. This chain's CDR3 is CASSVALGSVEQYF. The CDR3 nucleotides are TGTGCCAGCAGCGTAGCCCTAGGTTCGGTCGAGCAGTACTTC. The complete variable domain, with remaining parts taken from reference TRBV9 and TRBJ2-7, reads DSGVTQTPKHLITATGQRVTLRCSPRSGDLSVYWYQQSLDQGLQFLIQYYNGEERAKGNILERFSAQQFPDLHSELNLSSLELGDSALYFCASSVALGSVEQYFGPGTRLTVT.

This clonotype was found many times. The chain carries TRBV19 and TRBJ1-5, with 10 bases aligning to TRBD1. The germline gives CDR1 LNHDA, CDR2 SQIVND (reference sequence). V was pared by 6 bases and J by 2 bases, with 4 bases of the junction left unmatched. This CDR3 is built from 15 residues. The CDR3 coding sequence is TGTGCCAGTAGGACAGGGGGCTGGCGCAATCAGCCCCAGCATTTT. It yields the protein CASRTGGWRNQPQHF.

This chain links TRBV2 with TRBJ1-6; 9 nucleotides align to TRBD1. The CDR3 has 12 amino acids. With V trimmed by 7 bases and J by 9 bases, 1 base remained unmatched. Germline CDR1 and CDR2: SNHLY and FYNNEI. CDR3 sequence reads: CASKTGGSPLHF. In DNA form, the CDR3 reads TGTGCCAGCAAGACAGGGGGTTCACCCCTCCACTTT.

This clonotype was seen ten or more times. The gene calls are TRBV14 and TRBJ1-4; D remains ambiguous. CDR3 size: 15 residues. The V end was cut by 5 bases, the J end by 7 bases, with 17 bases between. Germline CDR1 and CDR2: SGHDN and FVKESK. In DNA form, the CDR3 reads TGTGCCAGCAGCTATGTGGCGGGGTCTGGTGAAAAACTGTTTTTT. It is translated as CASSYVAGSGEKLFF.

This clonotype was picked up a small number of times. The chain links TRBV20-1 to TRBJ2-3; 9 positions agree with TRBD2. Per germline, CDR1 DFQATT and CDR2 SNEGSKA (reference sequence). V trimming: 0 bases; J trimming: 3 bases; junction bases outside the gene matches: 7. The CDR3 has 16 amino acids. CDR3 DNA: TGCAGTGCTAGAGAACCTAGCGGGATAGATACAGATACGCAGTATTTT. Its translation: CSAREPSGIDTDTQYF.

The genes are TRBV5-8 and TRBJ1-2; possibly TRBD1 for D (6 bases). This CDR3 comprises 13 residues. The ends were cut back, 1 base at V and 10 bases at J, with 14 bases in the middle. The germline V gene has CDR1 SGHTS and CDR2 YDEGEE. The CDR3 DNA reads TGTGCCAGCAGCTTGTGGGACACGGGCGACTACACCTTC. Its translation is CASSLWDTGDYTF.

About this clonotype: A read error is possible here, since a much larger clone lies one base away. The V call is TRBV11-3, the J call TRBJ2-1, with TRBD2 as a possible D gene (6 bases). V was cut by 6 bases and J by 5 bases, with 17 bases left in between. CDR1 is SGHNT and CDR2 is YENEEA in the germline V gene. This CDR3 contains 15 residues. The CDR3 loop is CASSQEGRSHNEQFF. CDR3 coding DNA: TGTGCCAGCAGTCAGGAAGGGAGGTCCCACAATGAGCAGTTCTTC.

A single count supports this clonotype. This could be a read error, since a much larger clone is one nucleotide away. The CDR3 end shows no conserved phenylalanine or tryptophan, and so a read error is likely. This chain links TRBV5-8 with TRBJ1-6; D remains unclear. V was pared by 7 bases and J by 9 bases, with 14 bases between. In germline, CDR1 is SGHTS, CDR2 YDEGEE. The CDR3 is made up of 13 amino acids. The CDR3 loop reads CASVPVRTSPLHS. CDR3 bases: TGTGCCAGCGTCCCGGTTCGGACTTCACCCCTCCACTCT.

This clonotype was counted ten times or more. The chain combines TRBV29-1 with TRBJ2-7, with D possibly TRBD2 on 5 matching bases. The CDR3 spans 11 residues. Trimming cost V 6 bases and J 1 base, with 7 bases left between them. Per the germline V gene, CDR1 is SQVTM and CDR2 is ANQGSEA. CDR3 amino acids: CSVKRSYEQYF. As DNA, the CDR3 is TGCAGCGTCAAGCGGTCCTACGAGCAGTACTTC.

In this sample, this clonotype turned up many times. This CDR3 is missing its conserved last phenylalanine or tryptophan, likely due to a read error. This chain links TRBV9 with TRBJ2-4; weak D call: TRBD2 (5 bases). The CDR3 sequence is 13 residues long. Germline assignment: CDR1 SGDLS and CDR2 YYNGEE. Between the trimmed V and J ends, which lost 0 bases and 4 bases, there was a span of 5 bases. The CDR3 sequence: CASSVGGKNIQYS. For the CDR3, the DNA is TGTGCCAGCAGCGTAGGAGGGAAAAACATTCAGTACTCC.

J is TRBJ2-7 and V is TRBV4-2; perhaps TRBD2 as D (5 bases). The ends were cut back, 5 bases at V and 7 bases at J, with 18 bases in the middle. This CDR3 region has 14 residues. Germline lookup yields CDR1 LGHNA and CDR2 YNFKEQ. The CDR3 DNA reads TGTGCCAGCAGCGCCGAGAGAGGGTCCGATGAGCAGTACTTC. As protein: CASSAERGSDEQYF.

To note about this clonotype: This may be a read error: a much more frequent sequence differs by one nucleotide. The chain is built from TRBV6-4 and TRBJ2-3; D may correspond to TRBD1 or TRBD2 (5 bases each). CDR1 is MRHNA, CDR2 SNTAGT, per germline. This CDR3 is built from 13 residues. Deletions cut 5 bases from V and 9 bases from J, with 15 bases between. CDR3 residues: CASSQWGTGTQYF. For the CDR3, the DNA is TGTGCCAGCAGTCAGTGGGGCACGGGAACGCAGTATTTT.

In its sample, this clonotype was seen a few times. The rearrangement joins TRBV29-1 to TRBJ1-2; 10 positions match TRBD1. Germline trimming cut 4 bases from V and 4 bases from J; bases unmatched to any gene: 6. In germline, CDR1 is SQVTM, CDR2 ANQGSEA. The CDR3 loop spans 14 amino acids. DNA for the CDR3: TGCAGCGTTGTTTGGACAGGGGGTGTCTATGGCTACACCTTC. It is translated as CSVVWTGGVYGYTF.

This clonotype was seen many times. This chain joins TRBV20-1 and TRBJ2-3; D might be TRBD1 or TRBD2, each matching 5 bases. The V end was cut by 5 bases, the J end by 3 bases, with 15 bases between. Germline values: CDR1 DFQATT, CDR2 SNEGSKA (reference sequence). The CDR3 is 14 residues long. In nucleotides, the CDR3 is TGCAGTGCTTGGGCAGGGACGGGGACAGATACGCAGTATTTT. Protein product: CSAWAGTGTDTQYF.

This clonotype was observed at least ten times. This rearrangement joins TRBV6-6 to TRBJ1-3, with D unresolved. The V gene's germline CDR1 is MNHNY and CDR2 SVGAGI (reference sequence). The CDR3 has 15 amino acids. The V gene lost 0 bases and the J gene lost 0 bases, with 6 bases spanning the gap. In DNA, the CDR3 is TGTGCCAGCAGTTACTCGCCCTCCTCTGGAAACACCATATATTTT. Amino acid sequence: CASSYSPSSGNTIYF.

This clonotype appeared a few times. This sequence joins TRBV18 and TRBJ2-3, with D possibly being TRBD2 (5 bases). CDR3 size: 14 residues. Germline V gene data show CDR1 as KGHSH and CDR2 as LQKENI. Trimming took 3 bases from V and 6 from J, leaving 13 bases between them. CDR3 sequence (DNA): TGTGCCAGCTCACCGGGCGGGTCTTATGATACGCAGTATTTT. Translation: CASSPGGSYDTQYF.

The chain carries TRBV20-1 and TRBJ2-7; D perhaps matches TRBD1 (6 bases). CDR3 size: 13 residues. Deletions cut 4 bases from V and 3 bases from J, with 13 bases between. The germline CDR1 and CDR2 sequences are DFQATT and SNEGSKA (reference sequence). The CDR3 loop is CSAIQGDGYEQYF. The CDR3 region has the DNA TGCAGTGCTATACAGGGAGATGGCTACGAGCAGTACTTC.

As regards this clonotype: At one boundary the junction diverges from the germline segment, which might be a read error. This rearrangement joins TRBV6-4 to TRBJ2-3, with a tentative D call TRBD1 (5 bases). This CDR3 region has 15 residues. In germline, CDR1 is MRHNA, CDR2 SNTAGT. The CDR3 nucleotides read TGTGCCAGCAGTGACTCCCCCTATAGCACAGGTACGCAGTATTTT. It codes for CASSDSPYSTGTQYF.

The chain combines TRBV6-1 with TRBJ2-1; TRBD1 aligns across 12 bases. The length of the CDR3 is 14 residues. Unmatched junction bases numbered 9, after V lost 11 bases and J lost 7 bases. The V gene's germline CDR1 is MNHNS and CDR2 SASEGT. The DNA of the CDR3 is TGTGCCCAGGGAGGGGACAGGGGGCTAAATGAGCAGTTCTTC. Its translation: CAQGGDRGLNEQFF.